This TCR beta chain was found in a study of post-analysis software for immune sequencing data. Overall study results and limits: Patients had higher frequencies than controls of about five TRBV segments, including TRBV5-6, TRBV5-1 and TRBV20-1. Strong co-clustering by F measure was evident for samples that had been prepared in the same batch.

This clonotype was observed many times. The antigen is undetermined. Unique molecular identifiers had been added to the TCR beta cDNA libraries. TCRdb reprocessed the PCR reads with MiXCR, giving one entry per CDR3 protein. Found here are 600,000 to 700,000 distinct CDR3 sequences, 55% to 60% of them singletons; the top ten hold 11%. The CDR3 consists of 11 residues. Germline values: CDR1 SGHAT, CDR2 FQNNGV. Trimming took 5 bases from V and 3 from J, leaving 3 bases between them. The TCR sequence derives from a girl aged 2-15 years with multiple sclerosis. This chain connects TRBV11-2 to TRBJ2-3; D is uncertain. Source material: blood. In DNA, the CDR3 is TGTGCCAGCAGCCATACAGATACGCAGTATTTT. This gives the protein CASSHTDTQYF.